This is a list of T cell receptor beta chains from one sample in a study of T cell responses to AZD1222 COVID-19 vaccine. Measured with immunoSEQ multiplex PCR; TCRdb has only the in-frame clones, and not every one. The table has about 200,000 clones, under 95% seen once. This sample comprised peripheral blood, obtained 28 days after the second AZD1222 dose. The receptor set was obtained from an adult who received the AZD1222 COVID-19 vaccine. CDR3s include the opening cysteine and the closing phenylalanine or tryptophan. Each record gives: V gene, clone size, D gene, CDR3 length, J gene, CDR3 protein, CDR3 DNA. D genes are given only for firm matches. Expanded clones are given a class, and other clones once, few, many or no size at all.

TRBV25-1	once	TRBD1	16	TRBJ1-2	CASSDLLGGQGYGYTF	TGTGCCAGCAGCGACCTCTTGGGGGGACAGGGGTATGGCTACACCTTC
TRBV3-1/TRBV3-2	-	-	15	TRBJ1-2	CASSQAPRGNDGYTF	TGTGCCAGCAGCCAAGCCCCGCGAGGGAACGATGGCTACACCTTC
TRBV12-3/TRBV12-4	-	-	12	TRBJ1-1	CASSFGGFGAFF	TGTGCCAGCAGTTTTGGAGGTTTTGGGGCTTTCTTT
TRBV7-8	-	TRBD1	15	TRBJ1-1	CASSRDTGGNTEAFF	TGTGCCAGCAGCCGAGATACAGGGGGGAACACTGAAGCTTTCTTT
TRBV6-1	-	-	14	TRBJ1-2	CASSHKWPVYGYTF	TGTGCCAGCAGCCATAAATGGCCAGTCTATGGCTACACCTTC
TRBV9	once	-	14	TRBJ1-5	CASSVGDSNQPQHF	TGTGCCAGCAGCGTAGGAGATAGCAATCAGCCCCAGCATTTT
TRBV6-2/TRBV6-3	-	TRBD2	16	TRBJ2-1	CASSYSGGGAIREQFF	TGTGCCAGCAGTTACTCTGGCGGGGGGGCCATAAGGGAGCAGTTCTTC
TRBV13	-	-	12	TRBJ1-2	CASSSGTVGYTF	TGTGCCAGCAGCTCGGGAACTGTTGGCTACACCTTC
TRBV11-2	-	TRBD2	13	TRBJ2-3	CASERGATDTQYF	TGTGCCAGCGAGCGGGGGGCCACAGATACGCAGTATTTT
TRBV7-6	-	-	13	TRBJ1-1	CASSLTGRTEAFF	TGTGCCAGCAGCTTAACCGGGCGCACTGAAGCTTTCTTT
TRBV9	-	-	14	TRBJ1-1	CASSVGTPREGAFF	TGTGCCAGCAGCGTTGGGACCCCGAGAGAGGGGGCTTTCTTT
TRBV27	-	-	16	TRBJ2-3	CASSLMRAASPDTQYF	TGTGCCAGCAGTTTAATGCGGGCAGCTTCCCCAGATACGCAGTATTTT
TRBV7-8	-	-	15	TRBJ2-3	CASSLGQIHTDTQYF	TGTGCCAGCAGCCTAGGACAGATCCACACAGATACGCAGTATTTT
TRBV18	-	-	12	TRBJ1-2	CASSPEGHGYTF	TGTGCCAGCTCACCAGAGGGGCATGGCTACACCTTC
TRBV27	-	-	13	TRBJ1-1	CASSLGQNTEAFF	TGTGCCAGCAGTTTAGGTCAGAACACTGAAGCTTTCTTT
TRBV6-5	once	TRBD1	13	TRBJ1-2	CASSRPGGYGYTF	TGTGCCAGCAGTCGCCCAGGGGGGTATGGCTACACCTTC
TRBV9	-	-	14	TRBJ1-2	CASSVGQGNYGYTF	TGTGCCAGCAGCGTAGGGCAGGGGAACTATGGCTACACCTTC
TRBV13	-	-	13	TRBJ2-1	CASSGNRDNEQFF	TGTGCCAGCAGCGGCAACAGGGACAATGAGCAGTTCTTC
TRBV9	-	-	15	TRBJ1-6	CASSDQGSLGSPLHF	TGTGCCAGCAGCGATCAGGGCAGTCTAGGTTCACCCCTCCACTTT
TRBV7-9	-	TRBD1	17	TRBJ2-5	CASSSRDRGIFQETQYF	TGTGCCAGCAGCAGCCGGGACAGGGGAATTTTCCAAGAGACCCAGTACTTC
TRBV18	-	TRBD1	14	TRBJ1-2	CASSPTGVGYGYTF	TGTGCCAGCTCACCGACAGGGGTAGGGTATGGCTACACCTTC
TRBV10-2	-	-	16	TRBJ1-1	CASSFTDSGANTEAFF	TGCGCCAGCAGCTTTACGGACAGCGGGGCTAACACTGAAGCTTTCTTT
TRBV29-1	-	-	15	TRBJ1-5	CSVVETPGTSQPQHF	TGCAGCGTCGTAGAGACGCCCGGGACCAGTCAGCCCCAGCATTTT
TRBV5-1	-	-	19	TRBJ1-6	CASRPGTQTTRSYNSPLHF	TGCGCCAGCAGACCCGGGACACAAACCACCCGCTCCTATAATTCACCCCTCCACTTT
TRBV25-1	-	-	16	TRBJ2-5	CASSPPALAIRETQYF	TGTGCCAGCAGTCCACCAGCTCTGGCGATCCGGGAGACCCAGTACTTC
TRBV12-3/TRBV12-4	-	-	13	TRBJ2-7	CASSFTPTYEQYF	TGTGCCAGCAGTTTTACCCCGACCTACGAGCAGTACTTC
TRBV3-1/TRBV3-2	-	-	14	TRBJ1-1	CASSRLEGGTEAFF	TGTGCCAGCAGCCGCCTCGAAGGGGGGACTGAAGCTTTCTTT
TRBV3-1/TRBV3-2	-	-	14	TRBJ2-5	CASSRQGLQETQYF	TGTGCCAGCAGCCGTCAGGGCCTTCAAGAGACCCAGTACTTC
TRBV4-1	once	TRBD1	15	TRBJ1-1	CASSQRGQLNTEAFF	TGCGCCAGCAGCCAGAGGGGACAGCTGAACACTGAAGCTTTCTTT